This TCR beta chain was obtained from a study of blood T cell repertoires in COVID-19. Seattle cases were enrolled at active infection and followed longitudinally. The table came from immunoSEQ multiplex PCR; TCRdb's copy has only in-frame clones and leaves some out. The sample lists 300,000 to 400,000 clones, 80% to 90% seen once, with roughly 6% in the top ten. The CDR3 consists of 11 residues. Germline CDR1 and CDR2: SGHNT and YENEEA. Trimming shortened V by 8 bases and J by 3 bases, and 7 bases separated the two germline ends. The chain couples TRBV11-3 to TRBJ1-1; D gene unclear. The TCR comes from a woman aged 50 to 60 with COVID-19, enrolled during active disease. Source material: peripheral blood. CDR3 sequence reads: CASGRDTEAFF. The CDR3, as DNA: TGTGCCAGCGGGAGAGACACTGAAGCTTTCTTT.